This TCR beta chain was retrieved from a study of T cell responses to AZD1222 COVID-19 vaccine. Study overall: Investigators merged groups given second doses at roughly 4 or roughly 12 weeks.

Study-wide results and limits: CD4 TCRs covered the whole spike, strongest at regions 160-218 and 743-854. Increases in Spike-specific TCR breadth and depth were seen after two AZD1222 doses. Nearly half of spike-specific TCRs reportedly target variant regions that are unmutated in the B.1.351 and B.1.1.7 variants.

Method: immunoSEQ multiplex PCR; TCRdb's copy keeps in-frame clones and lacks some. The table includes some 140,000 clones, roughly nine tenths detected once. As to this clone: Its antigen is not identified.

Germline assignment: CDR1 MDHEN and CDR2 SYDVKM. The CDR3 consists of 13 residues. Trimming at V came to 6 bases and at J to 4 bases, leaving 5 bases not matched to a gene. V usage is TRBV28 and J usage is TRBJ1-1; 7 nucleotides match TRBD1. This clonotype was sampled from an adult in good health. The specimen was peripheral blood, collected on day 0 of AZD1222 vaccination. The CDR3 spells CASRLGQFTEAFF. The CDR3 DNA reads as TGTGCCAGCAGGCTGGGACAGTTCACTGAAGCTTTCTTT.